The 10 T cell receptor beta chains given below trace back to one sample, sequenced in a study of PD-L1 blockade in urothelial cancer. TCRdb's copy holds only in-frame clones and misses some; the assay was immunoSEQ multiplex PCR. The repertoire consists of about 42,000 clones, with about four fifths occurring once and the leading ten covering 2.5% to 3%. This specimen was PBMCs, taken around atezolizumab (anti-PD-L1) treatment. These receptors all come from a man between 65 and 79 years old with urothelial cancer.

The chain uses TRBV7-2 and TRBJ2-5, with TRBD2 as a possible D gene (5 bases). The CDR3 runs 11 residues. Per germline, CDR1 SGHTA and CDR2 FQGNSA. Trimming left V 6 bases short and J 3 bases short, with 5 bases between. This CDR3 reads CASRTKETQYF. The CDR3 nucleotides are TGTGCCAGCAGGACTAAAGAGACCCAGTACTTC.

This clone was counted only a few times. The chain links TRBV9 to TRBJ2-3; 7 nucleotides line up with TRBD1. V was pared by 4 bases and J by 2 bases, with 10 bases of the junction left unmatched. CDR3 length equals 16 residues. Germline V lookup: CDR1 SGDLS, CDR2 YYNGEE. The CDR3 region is CASSPSGQSHTDTQYF. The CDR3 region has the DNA TGTGCCAGCAGCCCATCGGGACAGTCGCACACAGATACGCAGTATTTT.

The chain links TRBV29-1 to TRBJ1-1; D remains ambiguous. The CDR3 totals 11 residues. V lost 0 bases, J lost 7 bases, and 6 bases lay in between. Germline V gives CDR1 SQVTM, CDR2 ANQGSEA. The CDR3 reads CSVEEAVEAFF. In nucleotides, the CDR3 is TGCAGCGTTGAAGAAGCGGTTGAAGCTTTCTTT.

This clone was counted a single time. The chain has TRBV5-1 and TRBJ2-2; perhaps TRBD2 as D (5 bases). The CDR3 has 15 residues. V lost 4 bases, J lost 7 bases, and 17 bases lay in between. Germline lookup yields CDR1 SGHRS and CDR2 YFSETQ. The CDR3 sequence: CASSLKDGRDGELFF. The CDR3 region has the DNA TGCGCCAGCAGCCTGAAGGACGGACGGGACGGGGAGCTGTTTTTT.

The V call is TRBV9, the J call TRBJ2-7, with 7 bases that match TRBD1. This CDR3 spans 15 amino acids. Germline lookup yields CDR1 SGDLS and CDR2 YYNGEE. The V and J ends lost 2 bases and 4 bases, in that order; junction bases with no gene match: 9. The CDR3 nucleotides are TGTGCCAGCAGCGTTGAACTCGGGACAGCTTACGAGCAGTACTTC. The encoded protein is CASSVELGTAYEQYF.

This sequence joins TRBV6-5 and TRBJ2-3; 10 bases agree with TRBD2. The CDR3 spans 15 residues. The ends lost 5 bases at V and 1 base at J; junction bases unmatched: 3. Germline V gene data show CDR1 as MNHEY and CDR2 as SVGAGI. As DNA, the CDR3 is TGTGCCAGCAGTACAGGGACTAGCGGCACAGATACGCAGTATTTT. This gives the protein CASSTGTSGTDTQYF.

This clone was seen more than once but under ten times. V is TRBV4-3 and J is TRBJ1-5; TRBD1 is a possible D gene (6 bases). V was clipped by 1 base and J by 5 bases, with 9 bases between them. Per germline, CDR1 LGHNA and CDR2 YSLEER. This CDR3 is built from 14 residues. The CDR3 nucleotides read TGCGCCAGCAGCCAAGGGACAGCGGATCAGCCCCAGCATTTT. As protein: CASSQGTADQPQHF.

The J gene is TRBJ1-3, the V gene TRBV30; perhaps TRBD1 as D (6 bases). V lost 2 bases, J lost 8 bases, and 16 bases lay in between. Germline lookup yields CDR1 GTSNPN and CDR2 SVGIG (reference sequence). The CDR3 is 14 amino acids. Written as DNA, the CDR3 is TGTGCCTGGAGTAGGGGTACACAGGGCCACACCATATATTTT. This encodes CAWSRGTQGHTIYF.

The CDR3 here is CASTPSGIKEQFF. CDR3 coding DNA: TGTGCCAGCACCCCTAGCGGGATAAAAGAGCAGTTCTTC. The chain carries TRBV7-6 and TRBJ2-1; 9 nucleotides line up with TRBD2. The CDR3 consists of 13 residues. The V gene end was trimmed by 7 bases and the J gene end by 10 bases; junction bases not matched to a gene: 8. Germline lookup yields CDR1 SGHVS and CDR2 FNYEAQ.

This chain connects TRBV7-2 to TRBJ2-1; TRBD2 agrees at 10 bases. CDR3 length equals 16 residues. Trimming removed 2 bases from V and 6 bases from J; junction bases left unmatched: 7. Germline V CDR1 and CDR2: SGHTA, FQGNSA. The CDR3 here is CASSLILLAGANEQFF. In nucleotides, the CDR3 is TGTGCCAGCAGCTTAATTCTCCTAGCGGGAGCCAATGAGCAGTTCTTC.